The text below deals with one T cell receptor (beta chain). This sample is part of a study of T cells after posttransplantation cyclophosphamide. Assay: immunoSEQ multiplex PCR; the TCRdb copy retains only in-frame clones and omits some. The sample gives about 2,500 clones, roughly 85% of which show up once; more than 20% is in the top ten. This CDR3 region has 12 residues. Trimming shortened V by 6 bases and J by 3 bases, and 8 bases separated the two germline ends. Germline V gene lookup returns CDR1 MGHDK and CDR2 SYGVNS. Cyclophosphamide on days +3 and +4 followed busulfan-fludarabine conditioning and a marrow graft.

This receptor was identified in a young adult male patient who received an allogeneic stem cell transplant from a related donor, was CMV-positive, and had acute GVHD only. A subset of T cells may come from the graft donor. The sample consisted of PBMCs, taken after allogeneic stem cell transplant with posttransplant cyclophosphamide. V usage is TRBV25-1 and J usage is TRBJ1-2; possible D gene TRBD1, 5 bases. CDR3 residues: CASRWGDYGYTF. The CDR3 DNA reads as TGTGCCAGCAGATGGGGCGACTATGGCTACACCTTC.